These 18 T cell receptor beta chains originate from one sample sequenced in a study of T cell responses to AZD1222 COVID-19 vaccine. The method was immunoSEQ multiplex PCR; TCRdb's version includes in-frame clones alone and lacks a portion of them. The sample contains some 96,000 clones, about 90% of which appear only once. This material consisted of peripheral blood, taken on day 0 of AZD1222 vaccination. These receptor sequences come from an adult in good health.

Here the CDR3 reads CASSLYGGEQYF. Written as DNA, the CDR3 is TGTGCCAGCAGCTTATACGGGGGTGAGCAGTACTTC. J is TRBJ2-7 and V is TRBV7-2; D possibly corresponds to TRBD2 (6 bases). This CDR3 comprises 12 residues. V shed 2 bases and J shed 7 bases, with 9 bases lying between them. Looked up from germline, CDR1 is SGHTA and CDR2 is FQGNSA.

This chain uses TRBV6-5 with TRBJ2-7; TRBD1 is a possible D gene (5 bases). The CDR3 has 14 residues. Germline V CDR1 and CDR2: MNHEY, SVGAGI. V was trimmed by 0 bases and J by 3 bases, leaving 9 bases between them. CDR3 loop: CASSYSGQDYEQYF. The CDR3 nucleotides read TGTGCCAGCAGTTACTCTGGACAAGACTACGAGCAGTACTTC.

The genes are TRBV9 and TRBJ2-3; D ambiguous. V gave up 0 bases and J gave up 1 base, with 6 bases separating them. Germline V gene lookup returns CDR1 SGDLS and CDR2 YYNGEE. This CDR3 region has 14 residues. CDR3 sequence (DNA): TGTGCCAGCAGCGTAGACGGTCGCACAGATACGCAGTATTTT. It specifies CASSVDGRTDTQYF.

This clone was picked up one time. The J gene is TRBJ1-6, the V gene TRBV11-2; the D is unclear. The CDR3 spans 16 residues. Trimming cost V 3 bases and J 5 bases, with 14 bases left between them. Germline-derived CDR1 and CDR2 are SGHAT and FQNNGV. The CDR3 sequence is CASSFDLTSNNSPLHF. The DNA for the CDR3 is TGTGCCAGCAGCTTCGATCTCACAAGTAATAATTCACCCCTCCACTTT.

The V and J genes are TRBV5-4 and TRBJ2-3, with 10 positions matching TRBD2. V lost 3 bases and J lost 5; bases outside the gene matches: 18. The CDR3 is 19 residues long. The germline V gene encodes CDR1 SGHNT and CDR2 YYREEE (reference sequence). The CDR3 sequence is CASSSKQTGLAGVRDTQYF. The DNA for the CDR3 is TGTGCCAGCAGCTCAAAGCAAACGGGGCTAGCGGGAGTAAGAGATACGCAGTATTTT.

This chain joins TRBV10-1 and TRBJ2-1; 12 bases are a match to TRBD1. V shed 5 bases and J 9 bases; nucleotides not matched to a gene: 11. Germline assignment: CDR1 WNHNN and CDR2 SYGVQD (reference sequence). This CDR3 spans 16 amino acids. The CDR3 protein is CASSYARDRGLGEQFF. The CDR3 DNA is TGCGCCAGCAGTTATGCCCGGGACAGGGGGCTTGGTGAGCAGTTCTTC.

The chain employs TRBV6-6 and TRBJ1-4; the D is unclear. Per the germline V gene, CDR1 is MNHNY and CDR2 is SVGAGI (reference sequence). The CDR3 loop spans 15 amino acids. Trimming took off 4 bases at V and 5 bases at J, with 14 bases between the two ends. CDR3 loop: CASSSRPGPNEKLFF. The CDR3 coding sequence is TGTGCCAGCAGTTCCCGCCCGGGCCCCAATGAAAAACTGTTTTTT.

The V gene is TRBV7-2, the J gene TRBJ2-3; D may be TRBD2 (6 bases). Trimming stripped 5 bases from V and 0 bases from J, with 15 bases between. Germline CDR1 reads SGHTA; CDR2 reads FQGNSA. The CDR3 runs to 16 residues. DNA of the CDR3: TGTGCCAGCAGCAAATCCGGGACTTATAGCACAGATACGCAGTATTTT. Translating gives CASSKSGTYSTDTQYF.

This clone was detected only once. The chain recombines TRBV29-1 with TRBJ2-6; D may be TRBD1 (5 bases). The CDR3 is 15 residues long. Germline CDR1 reads SQVTM; CDR2 reads ANQGSEA. V was shortened by 7 bases and J by 2 bases, with 15 bases between the two germline ends. The CDR3 is CSARVNLAGANVLTF. As DNA, the CDR3 is TGCAGCGCCAGGGTAAACCTCGCTGGGGCCAACGTCCTGACTTTC.

This rearrangement joins TRBV2 to TRBJ2-7; D possibly corresponds to TRBD1 (5 bases). This CDR3 contains 15 residues. Trimming took 4 bases from V and 0 from J, leaving 13 bases between them. Germline CDR1 SNHLY, CDR2 FYNNEI. The DNA for the CDR3 is TGTGCCAGCAGTGTTGGGCAGGGAATCTCCTACGAGCAGTACTTC. It codes for CASSVGQGISYEQYF.

This chain links TRBV2 with TRBJ1-1; weak D call: TRBD1 (6 bases). CDR3 length: 14 residues. V lost 6 bases and J lost 5, with 16 bases in between. Per germline, CDR1 SNHLY and CDR2 FYNNEI. The CDR3 nucleotides read TGTGCCAGCAGGGGGGCCGTGGAGGGTACTGAAGCTTTCTTT. It yields the protein CASRGAVEGTEAFF.

The chain has TRBV5-6 and TRBJ2-7, with D hard to call. Germline loops: CDR1 SGHDT, CDR2 YYEEEE. V lost 2 bases and J 0 bases, leaving 9 bases between the germline ends. This CDR3 comprises 14 residues. The CDR3 DNA follows: TGTGCCAGCAGCTTTTATAGGAACTCCTACGAGCAGTACTTC. Its protein is CASSFYRNSYEQYF.

This chain joins TRBV19 and TRBJ1-2; D is undetermined. The V gene's germline CDR1 is LNHDA and CDR2 SQIVND (reference sequence). The ends were cut back, 7 bases at V and 5 bases at J, with 8 bases in the middle. This CDR3 has 11 residues. The CDR3 region is CASKGIYGYTF. The CDR3 DNA reads TGTGCCAGTAAAGGGATTTATGGCTACACCTTC.

This sequence joins TRBV3-1 (or the pseudogene TRBV3-2) and TRBJ2-1; the D gene is possibly TRBD1 (6 bases). This CDR3 has 15 amino acids. V gave up 4 bases and J gave up 0 bases, with 10 bases separating them. Germline V gene data show CDR1 as LGHDT and CDR2 as YNNKEL (reference sequence). CDR3 DNA sequence: TGTGCCAGCAGCCGACAGGTAAGCTCCTACAATGAGCAGTTCTTC. This translates into CASSRQVSSYNEQFF.

The gene calls are TRBV27 and TRBJ2-1, with 10 bases fitting TRBD2. From germline, CDR1 is MNHEY and CDR2 SMNVEV (reference sequence). V lost 3 bases to trimming and J lost 6 bases; unmatched junction nucleotides: 11. The CDR3 is made up of 17 amino acids. CDR3: CASSFRIAGGRRNEQFF. CDR3 DNA: TGTGCCAGCAGTTTCCGAATAGCGGGAGGTAGACGCAATGAGCAGTTCTTC.

V usage is TRBV19 and J usage is TRBJ1-1, with D tentatively TRBD1 (5 bases). The CDR3 runs 12 residues. The V gene lost 7 bases and the J gene lost 1 base, with 7 bases spanning the gap. Germline CDR1 LNHDA, CDR2 SQIVND (reference sequence). For the CDR3, the DNA is TGTGCCAGTATGACAGCGAACACTGAAGCTTTCTTT. Its translation is CASMTANTEAFF.

The rearrangement joins TRBV28 to TRBJ1-6; TRBD1 agrees at 10 bases. The trim removed 6 bases at V and 9 bases at J, leaving 5 bases unmatched. This CDR3 has 14 residues. Germline V CDR1 and CDR2: MDHEN, SYDVKM. As DNA, the CDR3 is TGTGCCAGCAGGACGGGACAGGGGATTTCACCCCTCCACTTT. Its translation is CASRTGQGISPLHF.

This clone was seen more than once but under ten times. The gene calls are TRBV28 and TRBJ1-5; the D is unclear. CDR1 is MDHEN and CDR2 is SYDVKM in the germline V gene. This CDR3 has 15 amino acids. Between the trimmed V and J ends, which lost 1 base and 3 bases, there was a span of 10 bases. The CDR3 DNA sequence: TGTGCCAGCAGTTTATTCACCGGTAACAATCAGCCCCAGCATTTT. It is translated as CASSLFTGNNQPQHF.